Below, one T cell receptor (beta chain) is given with its context. This clonotype was picked up a small number of times. Its target antigen remains unknown. No per-base quality is available; no much larger clone lies one base away. TCR cDNA was made using 5'RACE template switching, a step that added a universal primer site and unique molecular identifiers. cDNA synthesis was primed from both the TCR alpha and TCR beta constant segments. Two PCR steps were used to amplify libraries, with sample barcodes and sequencing adapters being added in the second step. Sequencing of the libraries was done on either Illumina HiSeq 2500 (2x100 bp) or NovaSeq (2x150 bp). The authors' analysis ran thus. Demultiplexing of reads and collapsing into UMI consensus sequences were performed with MIGEC, and V(D)J alignment was carried out with MiXCR. Vaccine-responding clonotypes were identified with edgeR using replicate PBMC samples, with FDR below 0.01 and a log2 fold change above 5 up to day 15 being required. Bulk clonotypes were assigned CD4 or CD8 identity according to which sequenced CD4 or CD8 repertoire held them at higher abundance. The public reads were run again by TCRdb, first through fastp at Q25 and then through MiXCR, and only productive beta chains were kept. Each CDR3 protein appears once, grouped with its most common genes and DNA. These V and J calls are TCRdb output, not the study's own analysis. The table for this sample lists about 220,000 distinct CDR3 sequences; around 6.7% of them were counted only once. Approximately 0.99% of the sample is in the top ten clones.

Trimming leaves V shorter by 5 bases and J shorter by 3 bases, with the junction holding 15 bases beyond the gene matches. There are 16 amino acids in the CDR3, from cysteine to phenylalanine inclusive. Only the CDR3 DNA is retained, 48 bases long and in frame from the first base. Looking up the germline V gene (reference sequence) yields CDR1 DFQATT and CDR2 SNEGSKA. The record originates from a study of T cells after yellow fever vaccination (dated by TCRdb to 2018 to 2020). For the wider study: Libraries from fractions with low cell numbers were prepared with the SMART-Seq v4 Ultra Low Input RNA kit. Two healthy male donors, one aged 18 to 29 and one aged 30 to 39 years, were included in the cohort. Bulk PBMC replicates and cell subsets were isolated from blood drawn at multiple timepoints before and after both primary and secondary immunization. To follow T-cell clones before and after primary and booster YFV17D yellow fever vaccination, bulk TCR alpha and beta repertoires were sequenced over time. Paper-wide results and their limitations: After the booster, most of the clones that had expanded following primary vaccination were detected again (just under 97% of CD4 and around 88% of CD8), which suggests that memory was broadly maintained. Compared with the primary T-cell response, the secondary T-cell response was faster but weaker, reaching its peak on day 5 rather than on day 15. Computational filtering was needed because FACS-sorted repertoires could contain abundant contaminating clonotypes from the bulk population. A small fraction of clonotypes showed up in both the CD4 and CD8 compartments, probably as a result of convergent recombination. Because the study included only a couple of donors, the extent to which the findings can be generalized is limited.

Read against the paper, the sample's treatment or condition label means: live attenuated yellow fever vaccine strain. PBMCs were isolated from peripheral blood using a standard Ficoll-Paque protocol. CD4 and CD8 T-cell fractions were isolated with Dynabeads CD4 and CD8 positive selection kits. TriZol was used to extract RNA from bulk PBMCs, CD4 and CD8 fractions, and dextramer-positive and dextramer-negative fractions. Sequencing used CD4+ T cells sorted from PBMCs, obtained on the day of the yellow fever booster vaccination. The receptor's source is a young man who received the YFV17D yellow fever vaccine. The rearrangement joined TRBV20-1 to TRBJ2-5; 7 junctional bases match TRBD1. The CDR3: CSAFSLLGGGEETQYF. The DNA is as follows: TGCAGTGCTTTCTCCCTACTAGGGGGCGGAGAAGAGACCCAGTACTTC.